One and the same sample provided the 24 T cell receptor beta chains below, sequenced in a study of CD8+CD57+ T cells in acquired aplastic anemia. Genomic DNA was employed as the template in profiling TCR beta VDJ and CDR3. TCRdb re-called the reads through MiXCR, storing one row per CDR3 protein. The sample yields hundreds of thousands of distinct CDR3 sequences, around three fifths seen once. Sequenced input: sorted CD4+, CD8+, or CD8+CD57+ T cells (not recorded which) from PBMCs. All receptors derive from a human donor with severe aplastic anemia or a healthy control (not recorded which).

The genes are TRBV15 and TRBJ1-1; TRBD1 matches at 9 bases. Germline CDR1 LNHNV, CDR2 YYDKDF (reference sequence). The CDR3 runs to 16 residues. Trimming removed 5 bases from V and 5 bases from J; junction bases left unmatched: 12. CDR3 coding DNA: TGTGCCACCAGCGGCCGGCCGGGACAGGGTGTAACTGAAGCTTTCTTT. Translated, it gives CATSGRPGQGVTEAFF.

There are a few counts of this clonotype. The rearrangement joins TRBV19 to TRBJ2-7, with 9 nucleotides matching TRBD1. From germline, CDR1 is LNHDA and CDR2 SQIVND (reference sequence). The junction had 8 bases not matched to a gene; V was cut back by 4 bases and J by 1 base. CDR3 length: 16 residues. CDR3 sequence: CASSRMPGQGSYEQYF. As DNA, the CDR3 is TGTGCCAGTAGTAGAATGCCGGGACAGGGTTCCTACGAGCAGTACTTC.

The chain is built from TRBV7-6 and TRBJ2-3; TRBD1 or TRBD2 may be the D gene (5 bases each). The CDR3 totals 15 residues. Trimming stripped 5 bases from V and 0 bases from J, with 12 bases between. The V gene's germline CDR1 is SGHVS and CDR2 FNYEAQ. The CDR3 DNA follows: TGTGCCAGCAGCCTACAGGACTCTAGCACAGATACGCAGTATTTT. Translating it yields CASSLQDSSTDTQYF.

The rearrangement links TRBV9 to TRBJ2-1; 8 bases agree with TRBD2. The V gene end was trimmed by 3 bases and the J gene end by 6 bases; junction bases not matched to a gene: 11. This CDR3 contains 16 residues. Germline CDR1 and CDR2: SGDLS and YYNGEE. CDR3 nucleotides: TGTGCCAGCAGCGACCGGACTAGCAAGGTCAGCAATGAGCAGTTCTTC. Translated, it gives CASSDRTSKVSNEQFF.

This clonotype was picked up one time. One junction end does not reproduce the germline sequence, and a read error may be involved. This chain links TRBV2 with TRBJ1-2, with D possibly matching TRBD1 (5 bases). In germline, CDR1 is SNHLY, CDR2 FYNNEI. The CDR3 totals 12 residues. The CDR3 here is CACSEGVWGYTF. The CDR3 bases are TGTGCCTGCAGTGAAGGGGTTTGGGGCTACACCTTC.

The genes are TRBV2 and TRBJ1-2; 8 bases are shared with TRBD1. Trimming removed 7 bases from V and 6 bases from J; junction bases left unmatched: 7. The CDR3 is 13 residues long. CDR1 is SNHLY and CDR2 is FYNNEI in the germline V gene. CDR3 sequence reads: CASNLGRGHGYTF. CDR3 nucleotides: TGTGCCAGCAATTTAGGCAGGGGGCATGGCTACACCTTC.

The genes are TRBV11-1 and TRBJ2-7; D gene uncertain. The ends were cut back, 1 base at V and 2 bases at J, with 9 bases in the middle. The CDR3 extends over 14 amino acids. CDR1 and CDR2 from the germline V gene are SGHAT and FQDESV (reference sequence). In DNA, the CDR3 is TGTGCCAGCAGCTTAGGCAGGCCGACCTACGAGCAGTACTTC. It encodes CASSLGRPTYEQYF.

This chain uses TRBV25-1 with TRBJ2-3; tentatively, D is TRBD1 (6 bases). This CDR3 contains 15 residues. V was pared by 2 bases and J by 2 bases, with 11 bases between. CDR1 is MGHDK, CDR2 SYGVNS, per germline. CDR3 amino acids: CASSELDSPTDTQYF. The CDR3 nucleotides read TGTGCCAGCAGTGAACTGGACAGCCCCACAGATACGCAGTATTTT. The full variable domain, with the rest looked up from reference TRBV25-1 and TRBJ2-3, is EADIYQTPRYLVIGTGKKITLECSQTMGHDKMYWYQQDPGMELHLIHYSYGVNSTEKGDLSSESTVSRIRTEHFPLTLESARPSHTSQYLCASSELDSPTDTQYFGPGTRLTVL.

In this sample, this clonotype turned up many times. The chain has TRBV10-3 and TRBJ1-4; TRBD1 aligns across 8 bases. The V and J ends lost 2 bases and 7 bases, in that order; junction bases with no gene match: 6. The CDR3 contains 15 residues. The germline CDR1 and CDR2 sequences are ENHRY and SYGVKD. CDR3 region: CAISESGRGLEKLFF. In nucleotides, the CDR3 is TGTGCCATCAGTGAGAGTGGCAGGGGGCTTGAAAAACTGTTTTTT.

The chain recombines TRBV7-4 with TRBJ2-3; D possibly matches TRBD1 or TRBD2 (6 bases each). This CDR3 contains 15 residues. Trimming stripped 5 bases from V and 1 base from J, with 13 bases between. CDR1 is SGHVT, CDR2 SQSDAQ, per germline. CDR3 in amino acids: CASSAQGGGTDTQYF. In DNA form, the CDR3 reads TGTGCCAGCAGCGCACAGGGAGGAGGCACAGATACGCAGTATTTT. Full variable domain (rest looked up from reference TRBV7-4 and TRBJ2-3): GAGVSQSPRYKVAKRGRDVALRCDSISGHVTLYWYRQTLGQGSEVLTYSQSDAQRDKSGRPSGRFSAERPERSVSTLKIQRTEQGDSAVYLCASSAQGGGTDTQYFGPGTRLTVL.

Only a few counts were recorded for this clonotype. The rearrangement links TRBV10-3 to TRBJ2-7; D is ambiguous. V lost 3 bases and J lost 2, with 5 bases in between. CDR1 is ENHRY and CDR2 is SYGVKD in the germline V gene. This CDR3 comprises 12 residues. This CDR3 reads CAISERAYEQYF. CDR3 nucleotides: TGTGCCATCAGTGAACGGGCCTACGAGCAGTACTTC.

This chain uses TRBV7-9 with TRBJ2-1, with TRBD1 matching over 9 bases. The CDR3 is made up of 13 amino acids. Trimming took 6 bases from V and 6 from J; bases not matched to a gene: 3. The germline CDR1 and CDR2 sequences are SEHNR and FQNEAQ (reference sequence). CDR3 sequence reads: CASSGDRANEQFF. The CDR3 coding sequence is TGTGCCAGCAGTGGGGACAGGGCCAATGAGCAGTTCTTC. Variable domain in full (rest from reference TRBV7-9 and TRBJ2-1): DTGVSQNPRHKITKRGQNVTFRCDPISEHNRLYWYRQTLGQGPEFLTYFQNEAQLEKSRLLSDRFSAERPKGSFSTLEIQRTEQGDSAMYLCASSGDRANEQFFGPGTRLTVL.

V usage is TRBV9 and J usage is TRBJ2-5; D gene uncertain. Trimming took 6 bases from V and 3 from J, leaving 0 bases between them. The CDR3 contains 9 residues. Germline V lookup: CDR1 SGDLS, CDR2 YYNGEE. In DNA, the CDR3 is TGTGCCAGCAAAGAGACCCAGTACTTC. Its protein product is CASKETQYF.

This clonotype has a count of ten or more. The V and J genes are TRBV11-3 and TRBJ1-4; TRBD1 aligns across 7 bases. With V trimmed by 0 bases and J by 8 bases, 9 bases remained unmatched. The CDR3 is 16 amino acids. CDR1 is SGHNT and CDR2 is YENEEA in the germline V gene. CDR3 bases: TGTGCCAGCAGCTTAGATCTAGCAGGGGGAAAGGAAAAACTGTTTTTT. Translation gives CASSLDLAGGKEKLFF. The full variable domain, its missing parts supplied by reference TRBV11-3 and TRBJ1-4, is EAGVVQSPRYKIIEKKQPVAFWCNPISGHNTLYWYLQNLGQGPELLIRYENEEAVDDSQLPKDRFSAERLKGVDSTLKIQPAELGDSAVYLCASSLDLAGGKEKLFFGSGTQLSVL.

The sample holds many counts of this clonotype. The chain is built from TRBV6-2 or TRBV6-3 and TRBJ2-7; 7 nucleotides match TRBD2. V dropped 7 bases and J dropped 3; count of bases not matched to a gene: 9. The length of the CDR3 is 14 residues. Germline V gives CDR1 MNHEY, CDR2 SVGEGT. CDR3: CASNENWGGYEQYF. The CDR3 region has the DNA TGTGCCAGCAATGAAAATTGGGGGGGCTACGAGCAGTACTTC.

This clonotype was recorded at least ten times. As DNA, the CDR3 is TGTGCCAGCAGTTACTCGACGGAGGGTGGATCCTACGAGCAGTACTTC. Its protein is CASSYSTEGGSYEQYF. The V and J genes are TRBV6-6 and TRBJ2-7; possibly TRBD2 for D (6 bases). The germline V gene has CDR1 MNHNY and CDR2 SVGAGI (reference sequence). The CDR3 is 16 amino acids. Between the trimmed V and J ends, which lost 0 bases and 1 base, there was a span of 13 bases.

The V and J genes are TRBV20-1 and TRBJ1-5; D call uncertain. Germline assignment: CDR1 DFQATT and CDR2 SNEGSKA (reference sequence). The ends were cut back, 6 bases at V and 5 bases at J, with 11 bases in the middle. The CDR3 consists of 12 residues. CDR3 nucleotides: TGCAGTGCCGCCCCTTACCATCAGCCCCAGCATTTT. It codes for CSAAPYHQPQHF.

This clonotype was seen only a few times. The chain employs TRBV29-1 and TRBJ2-7; 7 nucleotides match TRBD1. V dropped 0 bases and J dropped 3; count of bases not matched to a gene: 2. The germline CDR1 and CDR2 sequences are SQVTM and ANQGSEA. CDR3 length: 13 amino acids. Written as DNA, the CDR3 is TGCAGCGTTGAAGAGACAGGGCACTACGAGCAGTACTTC. It codes for CSVEETGHYEQYF.

This chain links TRBV7-3 with TRBJ1-2; D remains ambiguous. Germline V lookup: CDR1 SGHTA, CDR2 FQGTGA. The CDR3 runs 14 residues. The V end lost 5 bases, the J end lost 0 bases, and 10 bases lay between the germline ends. The CDR3, as DNA: TGTGCCAGCAGCACCGGACCATCTAACTATGGCTACACCTTC. This codes for CASSTGPSNYGYTF.

The genes are TRBV19 and TRBJ2-7; TRBD2 matches at 11 bases. The CDR3 has 13 residues. Germline CDR1 reads LNHDA; CDR2 reads SQIVND (reference sequence). With 9 bases clipped from V and 4 bases from J, the junction kept 5 bases outside the gene matches. CDR3 residues: CASSTSGVYEQYF. The CDR3 DNA is TGTGCCAGCTCGACTAGCGGGGTTTACGAGCAGTACTTC. Using reference TRBV19 and TRBJ2-7 for the parts outside the CDR3, the full variable domain is DGGITQSPKYLFRKEGQNVTLSCEQNLNHDAMYWYRQDPGQGLRLIYYSQIVNDFQKGDIAEGYSVSREKKESFPLTVTSAQKNPTAFYLCASSTSGVYEQYFGPGTRLTVT.

This chain links TRBV19 with TRBJ2-5; perhaps TRBD2 as D (6 bases). V was shortened by 7 bases and J by 5 bases, with 8 bases between the two germline ends. The V gene's germline CDR1 is LNHDA and CDR2 SQIVND (reference sequence). This CDR3 spans 11 amino acids. CDR3 nucleotide sequence: TGTGCCAGTACTCTAGCGGAGACCCAGTACTTC. Translating gives CASTLAETQYF.

This clonotype came up many times. The chain joins TRBV11-2 to TRBJ1-2; 9 bases fit TRBD1. The CDR3 is 15 amino acids. CDR1 SGHAT and CDR2 FQNNGV come from the germline V gene. The junction had 10 bases not matched to a gene; V was cut back by 3 bases and J by 8 bases. The CDR3 sequence: CASSFSRDGTGGYTF. The CDR3 DNA reads as TGTGCCAGCAGCTTCTCCCGGGACGGGACAGGGGGCTACACCTTC.

This clonotype was recorded many times. The rearrangement joins TRBV9 to TRBJ2-5; 9 bases line up with TRBD2. The V gene end was trimmed by 2 bases and the J gene end by 5 bases; junction bases not matched to a gene: 4. The CDR3 spans 14 residues. Germline V gene sequence: CDR1 SGDLS, CDR2 YYNGEE. Here the CDR3 reads CASSVDSGGETQYF. The CDR3 region has the DNA TGTGCCAGCAGCGTCGATAGCGGGGGCGAGACCCAGTACTTC.

The CDR3 DNA reads TGTGCCAGCAGCCAAGTATCGAGTGACACTGAAGCTTTCTTT. Amino acids: CASSQVSSDTEAFF. This chain connects TRBV4-2 to TRBJ1-1, with D hard to call. Trimming took off 1 base at V and 3 bases at J, with 9 bases between the two ends. Germline V gene lookup returns CDR1 LGHNA and CDR2 YNFKEQ. The CDR3 extends over 14 amino acids.